The entry below describes one TCR beta chain. These data are taken from a study of blood T cell repertoires in COVID-19. Study details: Nucleic acid was either cDNA or gDNA, and it came from T cells, B-cell-depleted T cells, or PBMCs.

Enrollees, about 18 to 89 years old, lived in 20 to 25 US areas. Participants' own reports of clinical history determined their cohort assignment. Recovered Cohort 3 donors showed two negative PCRs, clearance, or symptom resolution. Only in-frame clones appear in the TCRdb table, and some are missing; sequencing was by immunoSEQ multiplex PCR. There are about 180,000 clones in the sample; about 83% occur only once, and roughly 8.7% lies in the top ten. Per the germline V gene, CDR1 is SGHRS and CDR2 is YFSETQ. The CDR3 covers 14 residues. Trimming cost V 5 bases and J 5 bases, with 17 bases left between them.

Sequenced: PBMCs or T cells enriched from blood (not recorded which). The receptor's source is a young woman who had recovered from COVID-19. The chain is built from TRBV5-1 and TRBJ2-7; a possible D gene is TRBD1 (6 bases). The CDR3 region is CASRPSGTTDEQYF. The CDR3, as DNA: TGCGCCAGCAGGCCCTCCGGGACAACCGACGAGCAGTACTTC.